The rows below give T cell receptor beta chains drawn from one sample of a study of T cell changes during pregnancy in multiple sclerosis. Here immunoSEQ multiplex PCR was the method, and the copy in TCRdb shows in-frame clones only, minus some. Of roughly 60,000 clones detected, roughly 92% appear once; the ten largest clones hold roughly 1.5%. The source was peripheral blood, collected in the second trimester of pregnancy. All receptors come from a female donor with multiple sclerosis, enrolled in a pregnancy study. The CDR3 runs from the conserved cysteine through the conserved F or W. The order of the fields is V gene, CDR3 protein.

V gene: TRBV2; CDR3 protein: CASSEGDRGRPQHF
V gene: TRBV19; CDR3 protein: CASSRLAGEGTDTQYF
V gene: TRBV7-9; CDR3 protein: CASSPSTANTEAFF
V gene: TRBV7-9; CDR3 protein: CASSLEVRTINEQFF
V gene: TRBV19; CDR3 protein: CATQVGGVDYGYTF
V gene: TRBV5-1; CDR3 protein: CASSLVRTGGPQQSYEQYF
V gene: TRBV5-3; CDR3 protein: CARSLSGNEQFF
V gene: TRBV6-1; CDR3 protein: CASSGGDRPNEKLFF
V gene: TRBV5-1; CDR3 protein: CASSLAQYTDTQYF
V gene: TRBV7-9; CDR3 protein: CASSPPSGSSYNEQFF
V gene: TRBV4-1; CDR3 protein: CASSLFGTSGSDTQYF
V gene: TRBV30; CDR3 protein: CAWSVRSGSSGNTIYF
V gene: TRBV10-2; CDR3 protein: CASRYVAGENIQYF
V gene: TRBV7-2; CDR3 protein: CASSLRQGETEAFF
V gene: TRBV5-1; CDR3 protein: CASSLIDSTTYEQYF
V gene: TRBV9; CDR3 protein: CASSLAGGRGEQYF
V gene: TRBV5-4; CDR3 protein: CASSLAGREGYGYTF
V gene: TRBV29-1; CDR3 protein: CSVEDIVSYEQYF
V gene: TRBV7-9; CDR3 protein: CASSSERSYNEQFF
V gene: TRBV10-3; CDR3 protein: CAISPTGGQAGNTIYF